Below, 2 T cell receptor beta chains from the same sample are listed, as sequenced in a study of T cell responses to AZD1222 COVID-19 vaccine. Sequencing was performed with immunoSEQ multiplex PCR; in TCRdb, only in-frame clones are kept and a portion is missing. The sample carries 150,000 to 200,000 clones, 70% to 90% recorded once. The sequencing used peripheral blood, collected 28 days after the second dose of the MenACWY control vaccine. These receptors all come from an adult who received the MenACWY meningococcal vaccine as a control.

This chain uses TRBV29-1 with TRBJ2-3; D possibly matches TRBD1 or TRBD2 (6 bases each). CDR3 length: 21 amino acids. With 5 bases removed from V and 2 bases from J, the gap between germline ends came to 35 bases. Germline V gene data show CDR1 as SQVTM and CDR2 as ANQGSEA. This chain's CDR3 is CSVPHRQGGQYVGGSTDTQYF. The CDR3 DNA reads TGCAGCGTTCCACACCGCCAGGGAGGACAGTACGTTGGTGGTTCCACAGATACGCAGTATTTT.

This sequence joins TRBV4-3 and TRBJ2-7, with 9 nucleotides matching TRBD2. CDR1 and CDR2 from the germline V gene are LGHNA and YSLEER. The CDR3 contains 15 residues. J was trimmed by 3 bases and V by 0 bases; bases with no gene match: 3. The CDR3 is CASSQDSGRFYEQYF. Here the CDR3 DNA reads TGCGCCAGCAGCCAAGACAGCGGGAGGTTCTACGAGCAGTACTTC.